What follows are 6 T cell receptor beta chains derived from one specimen sequenced in a study of cytomegalovirus exposure and HLA in healthy donors. The PCR contained 60 Vbeta and 13 Jbeta primers. The assay was immunoSEQ multiplex PCR, and TCRdb's table has in-frame clones only and misses some. The sample holds around 190,000 clones; about 86% are singletons and the top ten take over 1.5%. Sequences were obtained from PBMCs. The receptors were sampled from a man aged 40-55 years in good health and CMV-seropositive.

This chain joins TRBV29-1 and TRBJ1-1; D is uncertain. Trimming took off 7 bases at V and 2 bases at J, with 11 bases between the two ends. Germline V gives CDR1 SQVTM, CDR2 ANQGSEA. The CDR3 is 12 residues long. The CDR3 here is CSANTANTEAFF. The CDR3 region has the DNA TGCAGCGCTAACACAGCAAACACTGAAGCTTTCTTT. Supplemented by reference TRBV29-1 and TRBJ1-1, the full variable domain reads SAVISQKPSRDICQRGTSLTIQCQVDSQVTMMFWYRQQPGQSLTLIATANQGSEATYESGFVIDKFPISRPNLTFSTLTVSNMSPEDSSIYLCSANTANTEAFFGQGTRLTVV.

The gene calls are TRBV6-5 and TRBJ1-1; D uncertain. V was cut by 2 bases and J by 11 bases, with 9 bases left in between. There are 11 residues in the CDR3. Germline-derived CDR1 and CDR2 are MNHEY and SVGAGI. The DNA of the CDR3 is TGTGCCAGCAGTTACCCTGGCCCGGCTTTCTTT. Its translation is CASSYPGPAFF.

The genes are TRBV7-9 and TRBJ2-5; TRBD2 matches at 7 bases. V was pared by 4 bases and J by 0 bases, with 2 bases of the junction left unmatched. CDR3 length: 14 amino acids. Germline V CDR1 and CDR2: SEHNR, FQNEAQ (reference sequence). CDR3 DNA: TGTGCCAGCAGCTCCGGGACTAACCAAGAGACCCAGTACTTC. This gives the protein CASSSGTNQETQYF.

CDR3 DNA: TGTGCCAGTAGTCCTTCACGACTAGCGGGAGATGATGAGACCCAGTACTTC. This codes for CASSPSRLAGDDETQYF. The J gene is TRBJ2-5, the V gene TRBV19; 12 positions match TRBD2. The germline V gene encodes CDR1 LNHDA and CDR2 SQIVND (reference sequence). Trimming took 5 bases from V and 5 from J; bases not matched to a gene: 12. CDR3 length: 17 residues.

The rearrangement joins TRBV6-1 to TRBJ2-5; TRBD1 aligns across 7 bases. The CDR3 is 14 amino acids. Per the germline V gene, CDR1 is MNHNS and CDR2 is SASEGT. With V trimmed by 5 bases and J by 4 bases, 7 bases remained unmatched. CDR3 bases: TGTGCCAGCAGTTCCCACAGGGGACGAGAGACCCAGTACTTC. Its protein product is CASSSHRGRETQYF.

This chain links TRBV27 with TRBJ2-1; D might be TRBD2 (7 bases). The CDR3 is 19 residues long. CDR1 and CDR2 (germline): MNHEY, SMNVEV (reference sequence). V gave up 5 bases and J gave up 5 bases, with 28 bases separating them. The CDR3 is CASSLLTGGLAVLHNEQFF. The CDR3 DNA follows: TGTGCCAGCAGTCTATTAACTGGGGGGCTAGCGGTTCTACACAATGAGCAGTTCTTC.